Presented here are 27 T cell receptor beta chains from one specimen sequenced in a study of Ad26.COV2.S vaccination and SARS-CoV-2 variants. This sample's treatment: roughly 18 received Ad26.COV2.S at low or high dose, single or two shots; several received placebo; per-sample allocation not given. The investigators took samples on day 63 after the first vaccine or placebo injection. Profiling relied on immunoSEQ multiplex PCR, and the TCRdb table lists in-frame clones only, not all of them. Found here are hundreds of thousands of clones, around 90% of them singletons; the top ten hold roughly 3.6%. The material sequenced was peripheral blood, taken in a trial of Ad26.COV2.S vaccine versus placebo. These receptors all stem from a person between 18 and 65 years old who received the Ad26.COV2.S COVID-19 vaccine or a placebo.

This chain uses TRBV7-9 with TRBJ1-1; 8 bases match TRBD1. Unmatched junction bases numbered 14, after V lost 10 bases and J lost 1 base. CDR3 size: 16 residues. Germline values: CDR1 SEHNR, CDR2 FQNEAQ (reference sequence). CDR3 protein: CATSQGTGPRNTEAFF. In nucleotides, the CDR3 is TGTGCCACCTCGCAGGGGACAGGTCCGAGGAACACTGAAGCTTTCTTT.

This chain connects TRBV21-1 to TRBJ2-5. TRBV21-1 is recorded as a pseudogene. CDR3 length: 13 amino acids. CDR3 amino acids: CASSIRDGRTQYF. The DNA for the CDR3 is TGTGCCAGCAGCATCCGGGACGGTAGGACCCAGTACTTC.

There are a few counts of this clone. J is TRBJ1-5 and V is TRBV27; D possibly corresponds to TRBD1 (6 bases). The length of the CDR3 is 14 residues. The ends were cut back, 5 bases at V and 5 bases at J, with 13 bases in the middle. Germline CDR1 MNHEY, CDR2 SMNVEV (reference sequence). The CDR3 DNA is TGTGCCAGCAGTGTGGACAGCGGCTATCAGCCCCAGCATTTT. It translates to CASSVDSGYQPQHF.

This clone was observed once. The CDR3 loop is CSVERGFQGDRNEQFF. The CDR3 region has the DNA TGCAGCGTTGAACGCGGATTTCAGGGGGATCGCAATGAGCAGTTCTTC. This chain uses TRBV29-1 with TRBJ2-1, with TRBD1 matching over 7 bases. The germline gives CDR1 SQVTM, CDR2 ANQGSEA. V shed 2 bases and J 6 bases; nucleotides not matched to a gene: 13. This CDR3 is 16 amino acids long.

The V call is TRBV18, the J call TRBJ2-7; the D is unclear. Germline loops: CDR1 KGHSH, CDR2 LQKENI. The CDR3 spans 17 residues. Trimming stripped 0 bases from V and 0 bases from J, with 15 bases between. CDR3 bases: TGTGCCAGCTCACCACCCGGAATCTGGCCGGACTCCTACGAGCAGTACTTC. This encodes CASSPPGIWPDSYEQYF.

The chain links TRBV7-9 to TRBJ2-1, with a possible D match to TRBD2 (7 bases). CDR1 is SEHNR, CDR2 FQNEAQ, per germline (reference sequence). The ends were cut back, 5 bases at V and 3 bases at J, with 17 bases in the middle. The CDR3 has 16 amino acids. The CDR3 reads CASSRTPRGGYNEQFF. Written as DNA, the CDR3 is TGTGCCAGCAGCCGAACACCTAGGGGGGGCTACAATGAGCAGTTCTTC. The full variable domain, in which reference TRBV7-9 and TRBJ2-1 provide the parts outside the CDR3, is DTGVSQNPRHKITKRGQNVTFRCDPISEHNRLYWYRQTLGQGPEFLTYFQNEAQLEKSRLLSDRFSAERPKGSFSTLEIQRTEQGDSAMYLCASSRTPRGGYNEQFFGPGTRLTVL.

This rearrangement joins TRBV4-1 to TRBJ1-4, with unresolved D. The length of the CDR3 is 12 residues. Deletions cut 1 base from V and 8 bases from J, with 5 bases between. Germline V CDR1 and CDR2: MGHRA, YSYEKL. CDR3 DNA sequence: TGCGCCAGCAGCCAAGGTGGCGAAAAACTGTTTTTT. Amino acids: CASSQGGEKLFF.

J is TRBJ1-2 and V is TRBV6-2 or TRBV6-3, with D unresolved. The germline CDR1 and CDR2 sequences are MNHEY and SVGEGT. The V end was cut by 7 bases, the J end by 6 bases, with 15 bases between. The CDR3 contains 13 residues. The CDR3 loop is CASTPRGGHGYTF. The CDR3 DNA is TGTGCCAGCACCCCCCGTGGAGGGCATGGCTACACCTTC.

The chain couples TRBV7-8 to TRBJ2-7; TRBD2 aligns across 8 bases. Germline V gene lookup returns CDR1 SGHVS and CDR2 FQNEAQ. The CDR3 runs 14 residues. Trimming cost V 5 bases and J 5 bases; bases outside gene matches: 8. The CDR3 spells CASSLGGAMDEQYF. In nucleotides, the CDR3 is TGTGCCAGCAGCCTCGGGGGGGCCATGGACGAGCAGTACTTC.

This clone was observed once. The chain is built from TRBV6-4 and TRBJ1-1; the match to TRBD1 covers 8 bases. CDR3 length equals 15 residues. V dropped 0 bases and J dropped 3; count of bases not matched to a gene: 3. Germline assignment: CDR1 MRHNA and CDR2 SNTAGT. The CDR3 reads CASSDSPGGYTEAFF. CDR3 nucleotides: TGTGCCAGCAGTGACTCTCCAGGGGGCTACACTGAAGCTTTCTTT.

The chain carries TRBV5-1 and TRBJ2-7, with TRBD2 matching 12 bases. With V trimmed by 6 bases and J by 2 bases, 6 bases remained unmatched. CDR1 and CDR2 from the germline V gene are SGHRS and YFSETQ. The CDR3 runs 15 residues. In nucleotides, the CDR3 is TGCGCCAGCACCGAACGACTAGCGGGGGCCTACGAGCAGTACTTC. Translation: CASTERLAGAYEQYF.

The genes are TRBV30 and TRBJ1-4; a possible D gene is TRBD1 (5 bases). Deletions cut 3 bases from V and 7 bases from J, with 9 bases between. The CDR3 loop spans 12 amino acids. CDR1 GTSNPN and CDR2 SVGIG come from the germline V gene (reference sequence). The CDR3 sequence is CAWRGDGEKLFF. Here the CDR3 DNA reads TGTGCCTGGAGAGGGGATGGTGAAAAACTGTTTTTT.

CDR3 sequence: CASSPQMGRVNNQPQHF. CDR3 nucleotide sequence: TGTGCCAGCAGCCCCCAGATGGGGCGGGTAAACAATCAGCCCCAGCATTTT. The rearrangement links TRBV7-2 to TRBJ1-5; D possibly corresponds to TRBD1 (5 bases). Trimming pared 5 bases from V and 3 bases from J, leaving 20 bases between. This CDR3 is built from 17 residues. Germline V gene lookup returns CDR1 SGHTA and CDR2 FQGNSA.

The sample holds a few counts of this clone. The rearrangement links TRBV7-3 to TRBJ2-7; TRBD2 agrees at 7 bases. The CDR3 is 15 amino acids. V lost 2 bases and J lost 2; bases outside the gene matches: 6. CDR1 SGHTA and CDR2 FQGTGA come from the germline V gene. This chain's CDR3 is CASSLGSSGTYEQYF. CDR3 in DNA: TGTGCCAGCAGCTTAGGCTCTAGCGGCACCTACGAGCAGTACTTC.

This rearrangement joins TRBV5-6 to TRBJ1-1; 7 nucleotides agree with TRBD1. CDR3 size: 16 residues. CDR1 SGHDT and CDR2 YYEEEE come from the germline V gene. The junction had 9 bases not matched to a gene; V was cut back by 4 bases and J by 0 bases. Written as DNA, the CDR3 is TGTGCCAGCAGCGGTGACAGGGTCGGGGTGAACACTGAAGCTTTCTTT. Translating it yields CASSGDRVGVNTEAFF.

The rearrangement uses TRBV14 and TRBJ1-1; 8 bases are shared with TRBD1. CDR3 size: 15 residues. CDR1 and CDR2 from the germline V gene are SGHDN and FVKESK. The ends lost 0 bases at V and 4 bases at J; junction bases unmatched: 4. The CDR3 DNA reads TGTGCCAGCAGCCAAGAGGCAGGGGGCGGCACTGAAGCTTTCTTT. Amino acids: CASSQEAGGGTEAFF.

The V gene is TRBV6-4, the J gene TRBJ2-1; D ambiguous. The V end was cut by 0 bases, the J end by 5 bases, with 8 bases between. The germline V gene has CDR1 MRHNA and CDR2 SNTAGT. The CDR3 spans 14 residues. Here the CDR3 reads CASSDSQGNNEQFF. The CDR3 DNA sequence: TGTGCCAGCAGTGACTCGCAAGGAAACAATGAGCAGTTCTTC.

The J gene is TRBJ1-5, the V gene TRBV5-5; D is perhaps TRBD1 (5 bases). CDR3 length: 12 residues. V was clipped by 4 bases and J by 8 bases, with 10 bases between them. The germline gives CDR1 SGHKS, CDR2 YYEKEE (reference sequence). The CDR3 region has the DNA TGTGCCAGCAGCCTAATGGGGGAGCCCCAGCATTTT. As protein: CASSLMGEPQHF.

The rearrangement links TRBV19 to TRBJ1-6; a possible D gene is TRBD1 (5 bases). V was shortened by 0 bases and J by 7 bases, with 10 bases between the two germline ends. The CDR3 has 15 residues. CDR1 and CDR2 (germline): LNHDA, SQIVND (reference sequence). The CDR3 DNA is TGTGCCAGTAGTATAGAAAACAGGCAGAATTCACCCCTCCACTTT. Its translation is CASSIENRQNSPLHF. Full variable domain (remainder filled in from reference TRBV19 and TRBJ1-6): DGGITQSPKYLFRKEGQNVTLSCEQNLNHDAMYWYRQDPGQGLRLIYYSQIVNDFQKGDIAEGYSVSREKKESFPLTVTSAQKNPTAFYLCASSIENRQNSPLHFGNGTRLTVT.

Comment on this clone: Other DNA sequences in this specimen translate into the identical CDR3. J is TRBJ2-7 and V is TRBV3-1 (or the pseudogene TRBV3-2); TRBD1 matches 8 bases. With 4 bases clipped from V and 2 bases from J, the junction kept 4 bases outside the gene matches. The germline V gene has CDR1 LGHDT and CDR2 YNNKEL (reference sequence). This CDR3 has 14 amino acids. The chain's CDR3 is CASSPGTGAYEQYF. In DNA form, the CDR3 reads TGTGCCAGCAGCCCGGGGACAGGTGCCTACGAGCAGTACTTC.

CDR3 in DNA: TGTGCCAGCAGCTCCATTTTCGAGACAGGCGCGTCGGGGGGCTACACCTTC. It codes for CASSSIFETGASGGYTF. The rearrangement links TRBV11-2 to TRBJ1-2; TRBD1 is a possible D gene (6 bases). Germline loops: CDR1 SGHAT, CDR2 FQNNGV. This CDR3 is 17 amino acids long. With 4 bases removed from V and 8 bases from J, the gap between germline ends came to 26 bases. The entire variable domain, with the rest obtained from reference TRBV11-2 and TRBJ1-2, is as follows: EAGVAQSPRYKIIEKRQSVAFWCNPISGHATLYWYQQILGQGPKLLIQFQNNGVVDDSQLPKDRFSAERLKGVDSTLKIQPAKLEDSAVYLCASSSIFETGASGGYTFGSGTRLTVV.

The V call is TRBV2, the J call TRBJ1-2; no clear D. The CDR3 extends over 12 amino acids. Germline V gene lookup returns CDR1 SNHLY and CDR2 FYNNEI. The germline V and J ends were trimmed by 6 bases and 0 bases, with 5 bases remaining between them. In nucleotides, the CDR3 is TGTGCCAGCAGGCTAACTAACTATGGCTACACCTTC. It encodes CASRLTNYGYTF. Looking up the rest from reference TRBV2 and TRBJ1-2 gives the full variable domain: EPEVTQTPSHQVTQMGQEVILRCVPISNHLYFYWYRQILGQKVEFLVSFYNNEISEKSEIFDDQFSVERPDGSNFTLKIRSTKLEDSAMYFCASRLTNYGYTFGSGTRLTVV.

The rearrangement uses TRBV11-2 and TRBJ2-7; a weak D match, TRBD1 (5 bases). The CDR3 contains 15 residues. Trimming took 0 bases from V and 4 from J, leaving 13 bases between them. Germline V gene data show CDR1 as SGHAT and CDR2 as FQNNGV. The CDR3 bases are TGTGCCAGCAGCTTAGAGGCAGGGCTAGGTTACGAGCAGTACTTC. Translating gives CASSLEAGLGYEQYF.

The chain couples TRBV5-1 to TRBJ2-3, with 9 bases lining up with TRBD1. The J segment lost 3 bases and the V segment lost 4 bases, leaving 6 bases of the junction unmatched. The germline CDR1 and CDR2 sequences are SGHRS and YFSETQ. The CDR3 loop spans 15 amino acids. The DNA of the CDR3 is TGCGCCAGCAGCCACGGACAGGGGAGGACAGATACGCAGTATTTT. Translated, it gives CASSHGQGRTDTQYF.

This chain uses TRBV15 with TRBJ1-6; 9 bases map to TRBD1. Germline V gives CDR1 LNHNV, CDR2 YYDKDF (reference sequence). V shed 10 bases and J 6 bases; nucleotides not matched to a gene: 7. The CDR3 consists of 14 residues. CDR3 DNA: TGTGCCATTGGACAGGGGAAGGGTAATTCACCCCTCCACTTT. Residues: CAIGQGKGNSPLHF.

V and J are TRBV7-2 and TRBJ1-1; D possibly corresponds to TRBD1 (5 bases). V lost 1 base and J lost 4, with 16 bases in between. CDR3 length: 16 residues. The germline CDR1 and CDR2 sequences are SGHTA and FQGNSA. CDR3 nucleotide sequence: TGTGCCAGCAGCTTAGGGCAGGGAGGTTCGGGCACTGAAGCTTTCTTT. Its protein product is CASSLGQGGSGTEAFF. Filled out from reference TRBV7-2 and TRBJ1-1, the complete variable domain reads GAGVSQSPSNKVTEKGKDVELRCDPISGHTALYWYRQSLGQGLEFLIYFQGNSAPDKSGLPSDRFSAERTGGSVSTLTIQRTQQEDSAVYLCASSLGQGGSGTEAFFGQGTRLTVV.

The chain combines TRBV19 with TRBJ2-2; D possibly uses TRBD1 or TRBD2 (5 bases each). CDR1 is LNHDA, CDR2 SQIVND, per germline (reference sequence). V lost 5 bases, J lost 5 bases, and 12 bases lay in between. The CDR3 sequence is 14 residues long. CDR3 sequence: CASSPGTHTGELFF. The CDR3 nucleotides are TGTGCCAGTAGTCCCGGGACCCATACCGGGGAGCTGTTTTTT. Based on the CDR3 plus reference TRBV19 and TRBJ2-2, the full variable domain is DGGITQSPKYLFRKEGQNVTLSCEQNLNHDAMYWYRQDPGQGLRLIYYSQIVNDFQKGDIAEGYSVSREKKESFPLTVTSAQKNPTAFYLCASSPGTHTGELFFGEGSRLTVL.